A selection of T cell receptor beta chains follows, all from one sample in a study of T-cell reconstitution after alpha-beta-depleted transplantation in children. TCRdb reprocessed the PCR reads via MiXCR and lists one record per CDR3 protein. The data show about 410,000 distinct CDR3 sequences, with roughly 22% seen just once and approximately 3.8% held by the top ten. Material: PBMCs from the stem cell graft donor, obtained from the stem cell graft. These receptor sequences come from a human donor who donated a stem cell graft to a child with acute myeloid leukemia. Both conserved end residues are part of each CDR3. The D gene is left open where the match is weak. Size values are once, few and many counts, or a class for expanded clones, and some rows have none.

V gene	D gene	clone size	J gene	CDR3 protein	CDR3 DNA
TRBV5-6	NA	many	TRBJ1-5	CASSGPGRRVDQPQHF	TGTGCCAGCAGCGGCCCGGGGAGAAGGGTGGATCAGCCCCAGCATTTT
TRBV12-3/TRBV12-4	TRBD1	many	TRBJ2-7	CASSTILTGGYEQYF	TGTGCCAGCAGCACAATCCTAACAGGGGGGTACGAGCAGTACTTC
TRBV18	NA	NA	TRBJ2-6	CASSPGQASSGANVLTF	TGTGCCAGCTCACCCGGCCAGGCGAGCTCTGGGGCCAACGTCCTGACTTTC
TRBV6-1	TRBD1	NA	TRBJ2-2	CASLGTGMAGELFF	TGTGCCAGCCTCGGGACAGGGATGGCCGGGGAGCTGTTTTTT
TRBV20-1	NA	NA	TRBJ1-2	CSAQDRPNYGYTF	TGCAGTGCACAAGACAGACCTAACTATGGCTACACCTTC
TRBV7-6	TRBD2	NA	TRBJ2-1	CASSLGVAGDGEQFF	TGTGCCAGCAGCTTAGGGGTAGCGGGAGACGGTGAGCAGTTCTTC
TRBV28	NA	NA	TRBJ2-1	CASRDEEEQFF	TGTGCCAGCAGAGATGAAGAGGAGCAGTTCTTC
TRBV12-3/TRBV12-4	NA	few	TRBJ2-6	CASRHPGYSGANVLTF	TGTGCCAGCAGACATCCAGGGTACTCTGGGGCCAACGTCCTGACTTTC
TRBV27	NA	once	TRBJ2-5	CASSPRGNKGKTQYF	TGTGCCAGCAGTCCAAGGGGGAACAAGGGAAAGACCCAGTACTTC
TRBV7-9	NA	few	TRBJ2-7	CASSLAAGKEYEQYF	TGTGCCAGCAGCTTAGCGGCAGGGAAAGAGTACGAGCAGTACTTC